This T cell receptor beta chain stems from a study of regulatory T cells in long-lasting Graves disease. Study context: Graves' patients, newly diagnosed, had taken antithyroid drugs under 3 months. Points from the study as a whole: No thyroid tissue was studied; the work used peripheral blood only.

Arm-PCR of CDR3 regions and iRepertoire HTBI primers were used to build TCR beta libraries. MiXCR was run by TCRdb on the multiplex PCR reads, yielding one entry per CDR3 protein. The sample lists hundreds of thousands of distinct CDR3 sequences, over 15% seen once, with around 11% in the top ten. On this clonotype itself: The target antigen is unknown.

Described time point: newly diagnosed GD, antithyroid drugs for less than 3 months. The TCR library used RNA extracted from PBMCs. Graves' disease was diagnosed by American Thyroid Association guidelines. Recruitment took place at an endocrinology department in Xi'an, China. This CDR3 contains 15 residues. The ends were cut back, 4 bases at V and 4 bases at J, with 17 bases in the middle. Germline V gene data show CDR1 as SGHRS and CDR2 as YFSETQ. These data were also reused for a study on T cells in Graves' hyperthyroidism and ophthalmopathy.

The sequence was obtained from a woman in her 30s with Graves disease. The input for sequencing was peripheral blood mononuclear cells (PBMCs), taken at new diagnosis, from a patient treated with antithyroid drugs. The V gene is TRBV5-1, the J gene TRBJ1-2; D is perhaps TRBD1 (6 bases). The CDR3 DNA sequence: TGCGCCAGCAGCCAACTACAGGGTTCTACCTATGGCTACACCTTC. This encodes CASSQLQGSTYGYTF.